A single sample gave rise to the 32 T cell receptor beta chains below, sequenced in a study of cytomegalovirus exposure and HLA in healthy donors. With 60 Vbeta and 13 Jbeta primers, the PCR was carried out. Assay: immunoSEQ multiplex PCR; the TCRdb copy retains only in-frame clones and omits some. This sample's clone table lists about 160,000 clones. The sequenced sample consisted of PBMCs. Every receptor here comes from a woman aged 50 to 65 in good health and CMV-seronegative.

The gene calls are TRBV5-1 and TRBJ2-6; D unclear. Per the germline V gene, CDR1 is SGHRS and CDR2 is YFSETQ. This CDR3 comprises 17 residues. Trimming stripped 0 bases from V and 4 bases from J, with 14 bases between. The CDR3 coding sequence is TGCGCCAGCAGCTTGGTTGGGCAGTCCTCCGGGGCCAACGTCCTGACTTTC. It specifies CASSLVGQSSGANVLTF.

This rearrangement joins TRBV7-9 to TRBJ2-7; 11 bases match TRBD1. Germline V CDR1 and CDR2: SEHNR, FQNEAQ (reference sequence). Losses at the gene ends were 4 bases for V and 4 bases for J; bases not matched to a gene: 6. This CDR3 comprises 15 residues. The CDR3: CASSYRTGGGYEQYF. The CDR3 coding sequence is TGTGCCAGCAGCTACCGGACAGGGGGCGGGTACGAGCAGTACTTC.

J is TRBJ2-1 and V is TRBV5-1, with TRBD1 as a possible D gene (6 bases). Trimming took 2 bases from V and 0 from J, leaving 15 bases between them. Germline lookup yields CDR1 SGHRS and CDR2 YFSETQ. This CDR3 contains 17 residues. CDR3 loop: CASSFWTDRVSYNEQFF. The CDR3 DNA follows: TGCGCCAGCAGCTTTTGGACAGATCGAGTCTCCTACAATGAGCAGTTCTTC.

This chain joins TRBV12-5 and TRBJ2-7, with 10 bases matching TRBD1. V dropped 0 bases and J dropped 5; count of bases not matched to a gene: 7. Per the germline V gene, CDR1 is LGHNT and CDR2 is FRNRAP. The CDR3 contains 16 residues. In DNA form, the CDR3 reads TGTGCTAGTGGTTTGGTAATCGGGACAGGGGCCCACGAGCAGTACTTC. It yields the protein CASGLVIGTGAHEQYF. The whole variable domain, remainder taken from reference TRBV12-5 and TRBJ2-7, is DARVTQTPRHKVTEMGQEVTMRCQPILGHNTVFWYRQTMMQGLELLAYFRNRAPLDDSGMPKDRFSAEMPDATLATLKIQPSEPRDSAVYFCASGLVIGTGAHEQYFGPGTRLTVT.

The genes are TRBV14 and TRBJ2-7; 10 bases fit TRBD2. This CDR3 has 14 residues. CDR1 and CDR2 (germline): SGHDN, FVKESK. Trimming removed 5 bases from V and 7 bases from J; junction bases left unmatched: 8. CDR3 loop: CASSMDSGRREQYF. The CDR3 DNA follows: TGTGCCAGCAGCATGGATAGCGGGAGGAGAGAGCAGTACTTC. Variable domain in full (rest from reference TRBV14 and TRBJ2-7): EAGVTQFPSHSVIEKGQTVTLRCDPISGHDNLYWYRRVMGKEIKFLLHFVKESKQDESGMPNNRFLAERTGGTYSTLKVQPAELEDSGVYFCASSMDSGRREQYFGPGTRLTVT.

The chain is built from TRBV7-2 and TRBJ1-5, with a weak D call TRBD1 (5 bases). V was trimmed by 1 base and J by 9 bases, leaving 10 bases between them. In germline, CDR1 is SGHTA, CDR2 FQGNSA. CDR3 length: 13 amino acids. This chain's CDR3 is CASSLEGLGPQHF. DNA of the CDR3: TGTGCCAGCAGCTTAGAGGGGCTAGGGCCCCAGCATTTT.

The chain links TRBV5-1 to TRBJ2-7, with TRBD1 matching 12 bases. V lost 7 bases and J lost 6; bases outside the gene matches: 5. The CDR3 is 13 amino acids. Germline lookup yields CDR1 SGHRS and CDR2 YFSETQ. For the CDR3, the DNA is TGCGCCAGCGGGGACAGGGGGCTTGGCGAGCAGTACTTC. Amino acids: CASGDRGLGEQYF.

This chain joins TRBV4-1 and TRBJ2-5; 10 positions agree with TRBD2. J lost 4 bases, V lost 11 bases, and 16 bases had no gene match. The germline V gene has CDR1 MGHRA and CDR2 YSYEKL. The CDR3 runs 16 residues. This CDR3 reads CASSRAGGSEGETQYF. Written as DNA, the CDR3 is TGCGCCTCCTCGAGAGCGGGAGGGTCAGAGGGAGAGACCCAGTACTTC.

This chain joins TRBV6-1 and TRBJ1-6, with D hard to call. V was pared by 3 bases and J by 8 bases, with 8 bases between. The CDR3 is 13 amino acids. Germline V gene data show CDR1 as MNHNS and CDR2 as SASEGT. The chain's CDR3 is CASSDSFYSPLHF. CDR3 nucleotide sequence: TGTGCCAGCAGTGACTCTTTCTATTCACCCCTCCACTTT.

Here the CDR3 reads CASRGAGAHGYTF. The CDR3 coding sequence is TGTGCCAGTAGAGGTGCAGGGGCGCATGGCTACACCTTC. The chain couples TRBV19 to TRBJ1-2, with TRBD1 as a possible D gene (6 bases). The CDR3 covers 13 residues. Germline V CDR1 and CDR2: LNHDA, SQIVND (reference sequence). The V gene lost 6 bases and the J gene lost 6 bases, with 14 bases spanning the gap.

The chain carries TRBV5-4 and TRBJ2-5, with 10 bases matching TRBD1. CDR3 length equals 15 residues. V shed 3 bases, J shed 3 bases, and the junction held 5 bases outside the gene matches. CDR1 is SGHNT, CDR2 YYREEE, per germline (reference sequence). The CDR3 loop is CASSWIGQGEETQYF. DNA for the CDR3: TGTGCCAGCAGCTGGATCGGACAGGGGGAAGAGACCCAGTACTTC.

The chain employs TRBV27 and TRBJ2-7; the D gene is possibly TRBD2 (5 bases). V lost 6 bases and J 2 bases, leaving 23 bases between the germline ends. Looked up from germline, CDR1 is MNHEY and CDR2 is SMNVEV (reference sequence). The CDR3 spans 17 residues. CDR3 in DNA: TGTGCCAGCAGACATTCTTTCGGGGAGTTTACCCCCTACGAGCAGTACTTC. Amino acid sequence: CASRHSFGEFTPYEQYF.

This chain connects TRBV15 to TRBJ2-3, with a tentative D call TRBD2 (5 bases). Germline-derived CDR1 and CDR2 are LNHNV and YYDKDF (reference sequence). Between the trimmed V and J ends, which lost 1 base and 2 bases, there was a span of 7 bases. The CDR3 is 14 amino acids. Written as DNA, the CDR3 is TGTGCCACCAGCAGAGTTGACTACACAGATACGCAGTATTTT. Amino acids: CATSRVDYTDTQYF. The entire variable domain, with the rest obtained from reference TRBV15 and TRBJ2-3, is as follows: DAMVIQNPRYQVTQFGKPVTLSCSQTLNHNVMYWYQQKSSQAPKLLFHYYDKDFNNEADTPDNFQSRRPNTSFCFLDIRSPGLGDTAMYLCATSRVDYTDTQYFGPGTRLTVL.

V gene TRBV5-1 combines with J gene TRBJ2-5; a possible D gene is TRBD1 (5 bases). This CDR3 region has 15 residues. Germline V CDR1 and CDR2: SGHRS, YFSETQ. Trimming removed 1 base at V and 3 bases at J, with 13 bases between. CDR3 DNA: TGCGCCAGCAGCTTGAAGGGGCTGGTAGAAGAGACCCAGTACTTC. This encodes CASSLKGLVEETQYF.

The rearrangement uses TRBV5-6 and TRBJ2-3, with 7 nucleotides matching TRBD1. Losses at the gene ends were 2 bases for V and 2 bases for J; bases not matched to a gene: 5. The CDR3 loop spans 15 amino acids. Germline lookup yields CDR1 SGHDT and CDR2 YYEEEE. The CDR3 DNA reads as TGTGCCAGCAGCTTTACCGGGACAGCCACAGATACGCAGTATTTT. Residues: CASSFTGTATDTQYF. Supplemented by reference TRBV5-6 and TRBJ2-3, the full variable domain reads DAGVTQSPTHLIKTRGQQVTLRCSPKSGHDTVSWYQQALGQGPQFIFQYYEEEERQRGNFPDRFSGHQFPNYSSELNVNALLLGDSALYLCASSFTGTATDTQYFGPGTRLTVL.

The rearrangement uses TRBV10-3 and TRBJ2-2, with 7 nucleotides matching TRBD1. V trimming: 11 bases; J trimming: 3 bases; junction bases outside the gene matches: 9. In germline, CDR1 is ENHRY, CDR2 SYGVKD. The CDR3 contains 14 residues. The chain's CDR3 is CAARQGLDTGELFF. DNA for the CDR3: TGTGCCGCAAGACAGGGATTGGACACCGGGGAGCTGTTTTTT.

This chain links TRBV2 with TRBJ2-5; TRBD1 matches 8 bases. CDR1 and CDR2 from the germline V gene are SNHLY and FYNNEI. This CDR3 has 14 residues. The junction had 9 bases not matched to a gene; V was cut back by 7 bases and J by 5 bases. The CDR3 DNA is TGTGCCAGCACCGAACAGGGGGTTGGGGAGACCCAGTACTTC. It is translated as CASTEQGVGETQYF.

V and J are TRBV6-5 and TRBJ1-2; tentatively, D is TRBD1 (5 bases). CDR3 length: 15 amino acids. V gave up 2 bases and J gave up 4 bases, with 14 bases separating them. Germline loops: CDR1 MNHEY, CDR2 SVGAGI. The CDR3 nucleotides are TGTGCCAGCAGTTACGGGGTTGGGGGAGGCTATGGCTACACCTTC. This gives the protein CASSYGVGGGYGYTF.

This chain connects TRBV13 to TRBJ1-2; D gene unclear. The CDR3 has 14 amino acids. The V end was cut by 2 bases, the J end by 5 bases, with 12 bases between. The germline gives CDR1 PRHDT, CDR2 FYEKMQ (reference sequence). CDR3 loop: CASSLSVIEYGYTF. CDR3 sequence (DNA): TGTGCCAGCAGCTTATCGGTAATAGAGTATGGCTACACCTTC. Drawing the rest from reference TRBV13 and TRBJ1-2, the complete variable domain is AAGVIQSPRHLIKEKRETATLKCYPIPRHDTVYWYQQGPGQDPQFLISFYEKMQSDKGSIPDRFSAQQFSDYHSELNMSSLELGDSALYFCASSLSVIEYGYTFGSGTRLTVV.

Here the CDR3 DNA reads TGTGCCATCAGTGAGTACAGGGCCCGTGACACTGAAGCTTTCTTT. Its protein product is CAISEYRARDTEAFF. This chain joins TRBV10-3 and TRBJ1-1; D is possibly TRBD1 (6 bases). CDR3 length: 15 amino acids. V lost 1 base to trimming and J lost 3 bases, with 12 bases between them. Germline CDR1 reads ENHRY; CDR2 reads SYGVKD.

The rearrangement uses TRBV7-8 and TRBJ1-2, with TRBD1 matching over 11 bases. The CDR3 spans 15 residues. With 5 bases clipped from V and 8 bases from J, the junction kept 10 bases outside the gene matches. CDR1 SGHVS and CDR2 FQNEAQ come from the germline V gene. CDR3 region: CASSQGGTGGLGYTF. The CDR3 nucleotides read TGTGCCAGCAGCCAGGGGGGGACAGGGGGACTGGGCTACACCTTC.

The V and J genes are TRBV7-9 and TRBJ1-3; no clear D gene. V lost 1 base, J lost 4 bases, and 8 bases lay in between. Germline V gene lookup returns CDR1 SEHNR and CDR2 FQNEAQ (reference sequence). The CDR3 consists of 14 residues. CDR3 nucleotides: TGTGCCAGCAGCTTAGGAGGGCTCGGAAACACCATATATTTT. The encoded protein is CASSLGGLGNTIYF.

This sequence joins TRBV9 and TRBJ2-1; TRBD1 matches at 7 bases. V lost 0 bases to trimming and J lost 12 bases; unmatched junction nucleotides: 6. The germline V gene encodes CDR1 SGDLS and CDR2 YYNGEE. This CDR3 has 13 residues. CDR3 in amino acids: CASSVAYRDRQFF. The CDR3 DNA is TGTGCCAGCAGCGTAGCTTACCGGGACAGGCAGTTCTTC.

V and J are TRBV5-6 and TRBJ2-7, with 9 bases matching TRBD1. J lost 2 bases, V lost 4 bases, and 7 bases had no gene match. Germline values: CDR1 SGHDT, CDR2 YYEEEE. This CDR3 is built from 15 residues. The CDR3 spells CASSNTGGLTYEQYF. The CDR3 coding sequence is TGTGCCAGCAGCAACACAGGGGGCCTGACCTACGAGCAGTACTTC.

V is TRBV5-6 and J is TRBJ2-7; D is possibly TRBD1 (6 bases). Germline loops: CDR1 SGHDT, CDR2 YYEEEE. Trimming stripped 4 bases from V and 4 bases from J, with 9 bases between. The CDR3 contains 12 residues. For the CDR3, the DNA is TGTGCCAGCAGCCGGGACATGTACGAGCAGTACTTC. The encoded protein is CASSRDMYEQYF. The whole variable domain, remainder taken from reference TRBV5-6 and TRBJ2-7, is DAGVTQSPTHLIKTRGQQVTLRCSPKSGHDTVSWYQQALGQGPQFIFQYYEEEERQRGNFPDRFSGHQFPNYSSELNVNALLLGDSALYLCASSRDMYEQYFGPGTRLTVT.

The V and J genes are TRBV9 and TRBJ1-2; D might be TRBD1 (6 bases). Trimming shortened V by 2 bases and J by 3 bases, and 14 bases separated the two germline ends. CDR3 length equals 15 residues. Germline V gene lookup returns CDR1 SGDLS and CDR2 YYNGEE. The CDR3 reads CASSVSRGGDYGYTF. CDR3 nucleotide sequence: TGTGCCAGCAGCGTTAGCAGGGGAGGGGACTATGGCTACACCTTC.

The V call is TRBV27, the J call TRBJ1-5; 8 positions agree with TRBD1. Germline V gene lookup returns CDR1 MNHEY and CDR2 SMNVEV (reference sequence). The V segment lost 8 bases and the J segment 7 bases; nucleotides outside the gene matches: 16. CDR3 length: 16 residues. CDR3 coding DNA: TGTGCCAGCCTCTACGGACAGGGCCGCCTACGCCAGCCCCAGCATTTT. Translation gives CASLYGQGRLRQPQHF.

This rearrangement joins TRBV7-2 to TRBJ2-4, with 12 bases matching TRBD2. CDR1 and CDR2 from the germline V gene are SGHTA and FQGNSA. With 5 bases clipped from V and 4 bases from J, the junction kept 6 bases outside the gene matches. CDR3 length: 16 amino acids. The CDR3 spells CASSPRTSGMKNIQYF. The CDR3 nucleotides are TGTGCCAGCAGCCCTCGGACTAGCGGGATGAAAAACATTCAGTACTTC.

The J gene is TRBJ2-3, the V gene TRBV28, with D perhaps matching TRBD1 (6 bases). The DNA matches TRBJ1-5 better at its end, which makes the J call doubtful. CDR3 length: 15 residues. Germline values: CDR1 MDHEN, CDR2 SYDVKM. The CDR3, as DNA: TGTGCCAGCAGGGGCGGGGGCGCTATCACAGATACGCAGCATTTT. It yields the protein CASRGGGAITDTQHF.

This sequence joins TRBV28 and TRBJ1-2, with TRBD1 as a possible D gene (6 bases). The CDR3 length is 16 residues. V was shortened by 7 bases and J by 6 bases, with 24 bases between the two germline ends. Per the germline V gene, CDR1 is MDHEN and CDR2 is SYDVKM. The CDR3 loop reads CASIGVWGGPLDGYTF. CDR3 DNA sequence: TGTGCCAGCATCGGAGTTTGGGGGGGGCCCCTTGATGGCTACACCTTC.

J is TRBJ2-3 and V is TRBV11-3; maybe TRBD2 (5 bases). The CDR3 contains 16 residues. Germline V gene sequence: CDR1 SGHNT, CDR2 YENEEA. Trimming cost V 5 bases and J 0 bases, with 15 bases left between them. The CDR3 reads CASSHTRTASTDTQYF. The CDR3 region has the DNA TGTGCCAGCAGCCACACTCGGACTGCTAGCACAGATACGCAGTATTTT.

The CDR3 loop reads CASSIHRAGNQPQHF. CDR3 bases: TGTGCCAGTAGTATCCACAGGGCAGGCAATCAGCCCCAGCATTTT. The rearrangement links TRBV19 to TRBJ1-5; tentatively, D is TRBD1 (6 bases). V lost 3 bases to trimming and J lost 2 bases, with 11 bases between them. Germline V gives CDR1 LNHDA, CDR2 SQIVND (reference sequence). The CDR3 spans 15 residues.